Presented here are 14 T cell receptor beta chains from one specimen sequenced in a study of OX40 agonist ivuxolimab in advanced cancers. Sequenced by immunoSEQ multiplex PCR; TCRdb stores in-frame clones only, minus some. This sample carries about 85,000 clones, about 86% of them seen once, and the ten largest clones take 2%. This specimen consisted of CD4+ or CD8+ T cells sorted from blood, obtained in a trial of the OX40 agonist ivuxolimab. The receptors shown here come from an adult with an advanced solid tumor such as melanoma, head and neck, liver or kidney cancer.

This CDR3 is CASSQGAQSGYTF. The CDR3 DNA follows: TGTGCCAGCAGTCAGGGGGCGCAGAGTGGCTACACCTTC. The gene calls are TRBV2 and TRBJ1-2, with 8 bases identical to TRBD1. The length of the CDR3 is 13 residues. Losses at the gene ends were 5 bases for V and 7 bases for J; bases not matched to a gene: 6. Germline-derived CDR1 and CDR2 are SNHLY and FYNNEI. The full variable domain, in which reference TRBV2 and TRBJ1-2 provide the parts outside the CDR3, is EPEVTQTPSHQVTQMGQEVILRCVPISNHLYFYWYRQILGQKVEFLVSFYNNEISEKSEIFDDQFSVERPDGSNFTLKIRSTKLEDSAMYFCASSQGAQSGYTFGSGTRLTVV.

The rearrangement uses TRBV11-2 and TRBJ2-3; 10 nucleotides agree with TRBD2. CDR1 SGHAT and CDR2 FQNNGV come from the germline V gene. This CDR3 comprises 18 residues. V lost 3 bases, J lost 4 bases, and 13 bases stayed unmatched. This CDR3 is CASSFGGGTSDSSDTQYF. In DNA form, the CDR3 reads TGTGCCAGCAGCTTCGGGGGAGGGACTAGCGATTCCTCAGATACGCAGTATTTT.

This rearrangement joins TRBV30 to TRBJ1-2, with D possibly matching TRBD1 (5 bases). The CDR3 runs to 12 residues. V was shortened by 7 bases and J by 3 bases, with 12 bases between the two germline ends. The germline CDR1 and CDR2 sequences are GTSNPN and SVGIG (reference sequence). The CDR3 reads CASDGGDYGYTF. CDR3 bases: TGTGCCTCCGATGGAGGGGACTATGGCTACACCTTC.

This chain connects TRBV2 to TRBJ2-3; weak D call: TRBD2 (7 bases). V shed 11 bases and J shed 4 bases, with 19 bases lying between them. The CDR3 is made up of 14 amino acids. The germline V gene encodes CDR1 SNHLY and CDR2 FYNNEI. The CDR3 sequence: CAGLSGGLSDTQYF. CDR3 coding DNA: TGTGCCGGACTTTCGGGGGGCCTCTCAGATACGCAGTATTTT. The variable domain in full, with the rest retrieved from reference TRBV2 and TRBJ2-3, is EPEVTQTPSHQVTQMGQEVILRCVPISNHLYFYWYRQILGQKVEFLVSFYNNEISEKSEIFDDQFSVERPDGSNFTLKIRSTKLEDSAMYFCAGLSGGLSDTQYFGPGTRLTVL.

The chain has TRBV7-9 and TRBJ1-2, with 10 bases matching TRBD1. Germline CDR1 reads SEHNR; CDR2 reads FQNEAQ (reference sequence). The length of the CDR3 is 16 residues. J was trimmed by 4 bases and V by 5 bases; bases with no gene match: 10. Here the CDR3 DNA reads TGTGCCAGCAGCCCCACCGACAGGGGGCTCGGCTATGGCTACACCTTC. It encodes CASSPTDRGLGYGYTF.

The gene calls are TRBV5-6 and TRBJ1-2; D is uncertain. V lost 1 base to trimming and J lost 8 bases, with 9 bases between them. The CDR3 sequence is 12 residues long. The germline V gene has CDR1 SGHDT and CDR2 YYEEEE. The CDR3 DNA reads TGTGCCAGCAGCTTGAGGGAGTACGGCTACACCTTC. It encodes CASSLREYGYTF.

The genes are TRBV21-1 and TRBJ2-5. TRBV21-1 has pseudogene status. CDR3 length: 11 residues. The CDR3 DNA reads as TGTGCCAGCAGCAAGCACGAGACCCAGTACTTC. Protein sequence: CASSKHETQYF.

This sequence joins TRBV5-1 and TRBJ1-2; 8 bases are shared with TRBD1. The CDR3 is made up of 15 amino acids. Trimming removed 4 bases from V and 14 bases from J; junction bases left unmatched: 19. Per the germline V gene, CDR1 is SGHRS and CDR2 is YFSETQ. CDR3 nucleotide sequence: TGCGCCAGCAGCATTACAGGGGGAGGCTATGTGCAGATGACCTTC. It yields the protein CASSITGGGYVQMTF.

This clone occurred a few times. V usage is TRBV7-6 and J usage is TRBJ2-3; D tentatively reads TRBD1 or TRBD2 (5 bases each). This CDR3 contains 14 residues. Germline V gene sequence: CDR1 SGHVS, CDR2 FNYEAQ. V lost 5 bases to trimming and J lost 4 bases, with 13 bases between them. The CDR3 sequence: CASSLRLGADTQYF. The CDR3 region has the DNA TGTGCCAGCAGCCTCCGGTTGGGGGCAGATACGCAGTATTTT.

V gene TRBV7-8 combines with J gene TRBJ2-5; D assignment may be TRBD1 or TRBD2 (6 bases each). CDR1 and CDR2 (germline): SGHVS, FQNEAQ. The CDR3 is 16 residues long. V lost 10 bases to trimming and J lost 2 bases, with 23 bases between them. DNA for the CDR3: TGTGCCACCGGCGGGCGGGACACCCCGTTACAAGAGACCCAGTACTTC. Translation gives CATGGRDTPLQETQYF.

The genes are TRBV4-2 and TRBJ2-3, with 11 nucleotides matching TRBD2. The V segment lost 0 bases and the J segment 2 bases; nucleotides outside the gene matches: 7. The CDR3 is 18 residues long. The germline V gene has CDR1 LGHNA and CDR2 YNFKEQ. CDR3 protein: CASSQDGASGGITDTQYF. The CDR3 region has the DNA TGTGCCAGCAGCCAAGATGGGGCTAGCGGGGGGATCACAGATACGCAGTATTTT.

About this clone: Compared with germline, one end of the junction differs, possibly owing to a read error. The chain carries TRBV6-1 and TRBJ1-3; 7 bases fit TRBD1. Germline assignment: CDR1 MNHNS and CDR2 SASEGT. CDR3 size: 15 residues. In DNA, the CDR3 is TGTGCCAGCAGGGAAGGGGGCTCCAGTGGAAACACCATATATTTT. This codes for CASREGGSSGNTIYF.

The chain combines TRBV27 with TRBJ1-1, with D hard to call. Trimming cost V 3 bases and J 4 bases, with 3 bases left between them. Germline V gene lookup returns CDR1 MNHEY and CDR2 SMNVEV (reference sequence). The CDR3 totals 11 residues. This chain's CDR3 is CASSFGTEAFF. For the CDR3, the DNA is TGTGCCAGCAGTTTTGGCACTGAAGCTTTCTTT.

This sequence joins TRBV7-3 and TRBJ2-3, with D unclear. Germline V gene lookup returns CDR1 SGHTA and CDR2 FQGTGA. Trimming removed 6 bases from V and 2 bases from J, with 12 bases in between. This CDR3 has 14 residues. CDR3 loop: CASRARHTTDTQYF. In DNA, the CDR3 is TGTGCCAGCAGGGCTCGACACACCACAGATACGCAGTATTTT.